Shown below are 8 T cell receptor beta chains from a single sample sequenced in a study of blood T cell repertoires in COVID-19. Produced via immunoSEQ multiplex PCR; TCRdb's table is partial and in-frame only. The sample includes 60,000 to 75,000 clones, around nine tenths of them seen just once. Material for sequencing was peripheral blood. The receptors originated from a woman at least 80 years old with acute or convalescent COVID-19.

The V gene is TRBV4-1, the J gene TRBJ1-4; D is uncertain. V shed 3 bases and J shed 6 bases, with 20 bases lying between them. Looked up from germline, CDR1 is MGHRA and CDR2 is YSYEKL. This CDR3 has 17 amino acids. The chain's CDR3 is CASSHPGGGWKHEKLFF. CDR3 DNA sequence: TGCGCCAGCAGCCACCCAGGTGGAGGGTGGAAGCATGAAAAACTGTTTTTT.

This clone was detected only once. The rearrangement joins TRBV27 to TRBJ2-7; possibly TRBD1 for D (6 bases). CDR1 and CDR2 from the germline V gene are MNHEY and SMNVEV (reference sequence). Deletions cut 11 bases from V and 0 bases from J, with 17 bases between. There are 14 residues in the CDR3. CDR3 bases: TGTGCCTCCGATGACAGGCCAAACTCCTACGAGCAGTACTTC. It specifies CASDDRPNSYEQYF.

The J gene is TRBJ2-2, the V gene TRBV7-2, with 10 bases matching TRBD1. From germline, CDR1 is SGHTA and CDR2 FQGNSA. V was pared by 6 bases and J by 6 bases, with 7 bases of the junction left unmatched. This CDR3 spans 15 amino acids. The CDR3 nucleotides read TGTGCCAGCAGTCGACAGGGGGCTTCTTCCGGGGAGCTGTTTTTT. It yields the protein CASSRQGASSGELFF.

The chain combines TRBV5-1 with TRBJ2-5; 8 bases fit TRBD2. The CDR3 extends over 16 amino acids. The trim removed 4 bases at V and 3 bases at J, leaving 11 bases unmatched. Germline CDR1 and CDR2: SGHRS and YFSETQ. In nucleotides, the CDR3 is TGCGCCAGCAGCCCGGGCACCGGGGGGGGGAAAGAGACCCAGTACTTC. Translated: CASSPGTGGGKETQYF.

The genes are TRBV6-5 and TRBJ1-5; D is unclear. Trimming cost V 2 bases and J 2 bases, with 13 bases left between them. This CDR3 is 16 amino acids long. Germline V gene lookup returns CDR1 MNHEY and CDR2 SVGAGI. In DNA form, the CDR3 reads TGTGCCAGCAGTTACCCCCTCGGGGAGGGCAATCAGCCCCAGCATTTT. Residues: CASSYPLGEGNQPQHF.

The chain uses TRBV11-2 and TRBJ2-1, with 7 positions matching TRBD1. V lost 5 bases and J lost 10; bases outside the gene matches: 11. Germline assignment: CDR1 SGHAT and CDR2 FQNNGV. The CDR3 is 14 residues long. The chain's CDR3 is CASSPWQGVGEQFF. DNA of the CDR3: TGTGCCAGCAGCCCCTGGCAGGGGGTAGGGGAGCAGTTCTTC.

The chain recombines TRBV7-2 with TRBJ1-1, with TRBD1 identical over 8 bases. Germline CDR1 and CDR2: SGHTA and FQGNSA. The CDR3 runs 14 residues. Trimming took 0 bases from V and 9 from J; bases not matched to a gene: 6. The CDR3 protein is CASSLAGQGAQAFF. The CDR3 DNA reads TGTGCCAGCAGCTTAGCTGGTCAGGGGGCCCAAGCTTTCTTT.

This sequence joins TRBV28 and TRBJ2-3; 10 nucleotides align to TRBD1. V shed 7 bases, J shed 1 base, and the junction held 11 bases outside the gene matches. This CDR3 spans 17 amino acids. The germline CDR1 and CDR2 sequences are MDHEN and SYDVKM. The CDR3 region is CASTTLEGTGGTDTQYF. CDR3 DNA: TGTGCCAGCACTACCCTAGAGGGGACAGGGGGCACAGATACGCAGTATTTT.